What follows are 20 T cell receptor beta chains derived from one specimen sequenced in a study of blood T cell repertoires in COVID-19. This table comes from immunoSEQ multiplex PCR, and its TCRdb copy is limited to in-frame clones, with some not included. The sample records more than 70,000 clones, around 79% being singletons. The sequenced sample was peripheral blood. All receptors come from a human donor in a cohort sampled during active COVID-19.

CDR3 DNA: TGTGCCAGCAGCCTTCAGGGGGGGAACACTGAAGCTTTCTTT. Its protein product is CASSLQGGNTEAFF. The V and J genes are TRBV3-1 (or the pseudogene TRBV3-2) and TRBJ1-1; 7 positions match TRBD1. The CDR3 is made up of 14 amino acids. In germline, CDR1 is LGHDT, CDR2 YNNKEL (reference sequence). The J segment lost 1 base and the V segment lost 4 bases, leaving 3 bases of the junction unmatched.

The chain recombines TRBV6-5 with TRBJ2-3; unclear D gene. Germline V gives CDR1 MNHEY, CDR2 SVGAGI. This CDR3 is built from 15 residues. Trimming took 9 bases from V and 4 from J, leaving 20 bases between them. The CDR3 DNA is TGTGCCAGTACCAACTTAGCTGCGAGAGCAGATACGCAGTATTTT. Protein product: CASTNLAARADTQYF.

The rearrangement links TRBV7-9 to TRBJ2-1; 10 nucleotides line up with TRBD2. Germline V gene lookup returns CDR1 SEHNR and CDR2 FQNEAQ (reference sequence). J was trimmed by 12 bases and V by 3 bases; bases with no gene match: 5. This CDR3 is built from 13 residues. The CDR3 DNA is TGTGCCAGCAGCTTCCTAGCGGGAGACGGGCAGTTCTTC. This codes for CASSFLAGDGQFF.

V gene TRBV13 combines with J gene TRBJ1-1; weak D call: TRBD1 (6 bases). V dropped 2 bases and J dropped 1 base, with 14 bases sitting between them. Germline V CDR1 and CDR2: PRHDT, FYEKMQ (reference sequence). The CDR3 has 16 residues. CDR3 residues: CASSLFGGGRNTEAFF. The CDR3 DNA reads as TGTGCCAGCAGCTTATTCGGGGGCGGGAGGAACACTGAAGCTTTCTTT.

The chain joins TRBV15 to TRBJ1-2, with 9 bases aligning to TRBD1. Per germline, CDR1 LNHNV and CDR2 YYDKDF (reference sequence). Trimming took 3 bases from V and 6 from J; bases not matched to a gene: 11. This CDR3 region has 16 residues. The CDR3 region is CATSRDWTGVLHGYTF. CDR3 DNA: TGTGCCACCAGCAGGGACTGGACAGGGGTTTTACATGGCTACACCTTC.

The J gene is TRBJ2-5, the V gene TRBV24-1, with 7 bases fitting TRBD1. Trimming took 1 base from V and 5 from J; bases not matched to a gene: 6. Germline V CDR1 and CDR2: KGHDR, SFDVKD. This CDR3 is 15 amino acids long. DNA for the CDR3: TGTGCCACCAGTGATTTCTACAGGGGAGTGGAGACCCAGTACTTC. Translation gives CATSDFYRGVETQYF.

The rearrangement links TRBV5-4 to TRBJ2-3, with TRBD1 matching 10 bases. This CDR3 is built from 16 residues. V was pared by 4 bases and J by 4 bases, with 9 bases of the junction left unmatched. Germline CDR1 is SGHNT and CDR2 is YYREEE (reference sequence). CDR3 amino acids: CASSDGGDRGPDTQYF. The DNA of the CDR3 is TGTGCCAGCAGCGATGGCGGGGACAGGGGCCCAGATACGCAGTATTTT.

This clone occurred once. The V call is TRBV6-4, the J call TRBJ2-3, with 8 bases identical to TRBD2. This CDR3 is built from 14 residues. Germline V gives CDR1 MRHNA, CDR2 SNTAGT. The J segment lost 4 bases and the V segment lost 4 bases, leaving 4 bases of the junction unmatched. The CDR3 protein is CASSVAGGADTQYF. DNA of the CDR3: TGTGCCAGCAGTGTGGCGGGAGGAGCAGATACGCAGTATTTT.

The rearrangement joins TRBV3-1 (or the pseudogene TRBV3-2) to TRBJ1-1; D is possibly TRBD1 (6 bases). The CDR3 spans 14 residues. V was clipped by 0 bases and J by 8 bases, with 13 bases between them. Germline V lookup: CDR1 LGHDT, CDR2 YNNKEL (reference sequence). In DNA form, the CDR3 reads TGTGCCAGCAGCCAAGATCGGCCAGGGGAAGAAGCTTTCTTT. As protein: CASSQDRPGEEAFF.

The genes are TRBV2 and TRBJ2-2, with 9 bases lining up with TRBD2. CDR1 is SNHLY and CDR2 is FYNNEI in the germline V gene. Trimming at V came to 5 bases and at J to 1 base, leaving 11 bases not matched to a gene. The CDR3 has 18 residues. Here the CDR3 reads CASSKGKNSGRNTGELFF. The DNA of the CDR3 is TGTGCCAGCAGTAAAGGGAAGAATAGCGGGAGGAACACCGGGGAGCTGTTTTTT.

The table lists this clone with a few counts. J is TRBJ2-5 and V is TRBV3-1 (or the pseudogene TRBV3-2); the match to TRBD2 covers 16 bases. The CDR3 extends over 18 amino acids. Unmatched junction bases numbered 6, after V lost 0 bases and J lost 5 bases. The germline CDR1 and CDR2 sequences are LGHDT and YNNKEL (reference sequence). This CDR3 is CASSQERGTSGRGETQYF. In nucleotides, the CDR3 is TGTGCCAGCAGCCAAGAGAGAGGGACTAGCGGGAGGGGGGAGACCCAGTACTTC.

The chain uses TRBV7-7 and TRBJ1-4; D call uncertain. Germline V gene lookup returns CDR1 SSHAT and CDR2 FNYEAQ (reference sequence). This CDR3 comprises 15 residues. This CDR3 is CAPGRLRMGCEKLFF. CDR3 sequence (DNA): TGTGCTCCGGGTAGGTTGAGGATGGGTTGCGAAAAACTGTTTTTT.

This clone has a handful of counts. The chain has TRBV18 and TRBJ1-4; no clear D. V dropped 2 bases and J dropped 3 bases, with 4 bases sitting between them. This CDR3 has 13 residues. CDR1 is KGHSH and CDR2 is LQKENI in the germline V gene. This CDR3 reads CASSPAANEKLFF. CDR3 sequence (DNA): TGTGCCAGCTCACCAGCAGCTAATGAAAAACTGTTTTTT.

This clone is a singleton in its sample. The gene calls are TRBV19 and TRBJ2-2; 10 bases fit TRBD1. The germline gives CDR1 LNHDA, CDR2 SQIVND (reference sequence). CDR3 size: 16 residues. The V gene end was trimmed by 5 bases and the J gene end by 5 bases; junction bases not matched to a gene: 8. The chain's CDR3 is CASSHGRDRGTGELFF. The CDR3 DNA follows: TGTGCCAGTAGTCATGGAAGGGACAGGGGAACCGGGGAGCTGTTTTTT.

This clone has just a few counts. The genes are TRBV20-1 and TRBJ2-7; D is possibly TRBD1 (6 bases). This CDR3 is 15 amino acids long. V was trimmed by 3 bases and J by 5 bases, leaving 20 bases between them. Per germline, CDR1 DFQATT and CDR2 SNEGSKA (reference sequence). This CDR3 reads CSASDPQGFVNEQYF. DNA for the CDR3: TGCAGTGCTAGTGACCCACAGGGTTTCGTAAACGAGCAGTACTTC.

The chain employs TRBV18 and TRBJ2-3; the match to TRBD2 covers 9 bases. Germline assignment: CDR1 KGHSH and CDR2 LQKENI. V dropped 6 bases and J dropped 3; count of bases not matched to a gene: 7. The CDR3 loop spans 15 amino acids. In nucleotides, the CDR3 is TGTGCCAGCTCGCCTACTAGCGGGCGGACAGATACGCAGTATTTT. Amino acid sequence: CASSPTSGRTDTQYF.

The genes are TRBV6-2 or TRBV6-3 and TRBJ1-1; 7 bases align to TRBD1. Germline V gene lookup returns CDR1 MNHEY and CDR2 SVGEGT. The CDR3 length is 15 residues. The trim removed 3 bases at V and 1 base at J, leaving 5 bases unmatched. The CDR3 is CASSYPGTENTEAFF. CDR3 coding DNA: TGTGCCAGCAGTTATCCCGGGACAGAGAACACTGAAGCTTTCTTT.

V gene TRBV6-2 or TRBV6-3 combines with J gene TRBJ1-5, with D possibly TRBD1 on 6 matching bases. Germline V CDR1 and CDR2: MNHEY, SVGEGT. CDR3 length: 14 residues. V lost 2 bases, J lost 4 bases, and 9 bases lay in between. CDR3 sequence (DNA): TGTGCCAGCAGTTACCCCGGGACAAATCAGCCCCAGCATTTT. Amino acids: CASSYPGTNQPQHF.

The chain is built from TRBV10-3 and TRBJ1-1; maybe TRBD1 (6 bases). The V and J ends lost 1 base and 1 base respectively, with 10 bases between them. The CDR3 has 15 amino acids. Germline assignment: CDR1 ENHRY and CDR2 SYGVKD. The CDR3 is CAISEYREENTEAFF. CDR3 sequence (DNA): TGTGCCATCAGTGAGTACAGGGAAGAGAACACTGAAGCTTTCTTT.

The chain joins TRBV19 to TRBJ2-1; D is perhaps TRBD2 (6 bases). V lost 5 bases to trimming and J lost 8 bases, with 16 bases between them. Germline CDR1 LNHDA, CDR2 SQIVND (reference sequence). The CDR3 totals 14 residues. The CDR3 DNA reads as TGTGCCAGTAGTTCGGGACTCCCCTTCGATGAGCAGTTCTTC. It codes for CASSSGLPFDEQFF.